This is a list of T cell receptor beta chains from one sample in a study of blood T cell repertoires in COVID-19. Measured with immunoSEQ multiplex PCR; TCRdb has only the in-frame clones, and not every one. The sample comprises a few hundred thousand clones, approximately 90% of which are singletons, and less than 4% rests with the top ten. Sequenced: peripheral blood. The receptors derive from a man younger than 35 with active or convalescent COVID-19. CDR3s include the opening cysteine and the closing phenylalanine or tryptophan. D genes are given only for firm matches. The size entry is marked missing in some rows and otherwise reads once, few, many or a size class.

abundance | d_gene | j_gene | v_gene | CDR3aa | CDR3nt
NA | NA | TRBJ2-1 | TRBV2 | CASSEASLSYNEQFF | TGTGCCAGCAGTGAAGCTAGTCTATCCTACAATGAGCAGTTCTTC
NA | NA | TRBJ1-1 | TRBV10-3 | CAIKDPGGTEAFF | TGTGCCATCAAAGATCCGGGGGGCACTGAAGCTTTCTTT
NA | NA | TRBJ1-3 | TRBV7-3 | CASSPQGGLSGNTIYF | TGTGCCAGCAGCCCCCAGGGAGGGCTGTCTGGAAACACCATATATTTT
NA | NA | TRBJ1-1 | TRBV2 | CASSEVPGGTEAFF | TGTGCCAGCAGTGAAGTGCCCGGAGGCACTGAAGCTTTCTTT
NA | NA | TRBJ2-7 | TRBV30 | CAWDRSYEQYF | TGTGCCTGGGACAGAAGCTACGAGCAGTACTTC
NA | NA | TRBJ2-1 | TRBV5-5 | CASSLVTRSYNEQFF | TGTGCCAGCAGCTTGGTGACTAGGTCGTACAATGAGCAGTTCTTC
NA | NA | TRBJ1-1 | TRBV9 | CASSVGTDTEAFF | TGTGCCAGCAGCGTAGGGACAGACACTGAAGCTTTCTTT
NA | NA | TRBJ1-3 | TRBV9 | CASSVALEANTIYF | TGTGCCAGCAGCGTAGCTCTAGAGGCGAACACCATATATTTT
once | TRBD1 | TRBJ1-2 | TRBV15 | CATSREAETGAGGYTF | TGTGCCACCAGCAGAGAAGCCGAGACAGGGGCTGGGGGCTACACCTTC
NA | TRBD2 | TRBJ2-7 | TRBV19 | CASSMTSGSFNEQYF | TGTGCCAGTAGTATGACTAGCGGGAGTTTCAACGAGCAGTACTTC
NA | NA | TRBJ2-2 | TRBV9 | CASSATGLITGELFF | TGTGCCAGCAGCGCTACAGGGCTGATCACCGGGGAGCTGTTTTTT
once | NA | TRBJ2-1 | TRBV3-1/TRBV3-2 | CASSPGSSSYNEQFF | TGTGCCAGCAGTCCCGGGTCCAGCTCCTACAATGAGCAGTTCTTC
NA | NA | TRBJ2-7 | TRBV6-5 | CASSGQISYEQYF | TGTGCCAGCAGCGGACAGATCTCCTACGAGCAGTACTTC
NA | NA | TRBJ2-1 | TRBV2 | CAAGREAYNEQFF | TGTGCCGCCGGGCGGGAAGCCTACAATGAGCAGTTCTTC
NA | NA | TRBJ2-1 | TRBV5-4 | CASSFEIYNEQFF | TGTGCCAGCAGCTTTGAGATCTACAATGAGCAGTTCTTC
NA | NA | TRBJ1-3 | TRBV18 | CASSQGEGSGNTIYF | TGTGCCAGCTCCCAAGGGGAGGGCTCCGGAAACACCATATATTTT
NA | NA | TRBJ1-5 | TRBV9 | CASSVGGQQPQHF | TGTGCCAGCAGCGTTGGAGGGCAGCAGCCCCAGCATTTT
NA | NA | TRBJ2-5 | TRBV6-5 | CASSNQGGSETQYF | TGTGCCAGCAGCAACCAGGGGGGAAGCGAGACCCAGTACTTC
NA | NA | TRBJ1-1 | TRBV30 | CAWSVQGTEAFF | TGTGCCTGGAGTGTACAGGGCACTGAAGCTTTCTTT
few | NA | TRBJ1-6 | TRBV5-1 | CASSPGGGYESPLHF | TGCGCCAGCAGCCCCGGGGGGGGTTACGAATCACCCCTCCACTTT
NA | NA | TRBJ2-5 | TRBV6-5 | CASNKLSQETQYF | TGTGCCAGCAATAAGCTCTCTCAAGAGACCCAGTACTTC
NA | TRBD1 | TRBJ2-5 | TRBV7-9 | CASSLSQGAWETQYF | TGTGCCAGCAGCTTAAGTCAGGGGGCCTGGGAGACCCAGTACTTC
NA | NA | TRBJ1-2 | TRBV2 | CASTQDYAYGYTF | TGTGCCAGCACCCAGGATTACGCCTATGGCTACACCTTC
NA | TRBD2 | TRBJ2-3 | TRBV6-6 | CASSERGRTDTQYF | TGTGCCAGCAGTGAGCGGGGACGCACAGATACGCAGTATTTT
once | NA | TRBJ2-7 | TRBV7-6 | CASGGGSHEQYF | TGTGCCAGCGGGGGCGGGAGTCACGAGCAGTACTTC
NA | TRBD1 | TRBJ2-7 | TRBV2 | CASGLGRRQGYYEQYF | TGTGCCAGCGGATTGGGCCGCCGACAGGGATACTACGAGCAGTACTTC